This TCR beta chain appears in the sequencing data of a study of T-cell memory formation after mild COVID-19. The study, taken as a whole, reports: A subset of responding clones appeared in pre-infection memory, suggesting cross-reactive memory joined. Clones that contracted clustered mainly in CM and EM if CD4+ and in EMRA if CD8+. Nothing showed for sure that second-wave clones peaking on day 37 were SARS-CoV-2 specific.

Libraries for TCRalpha and TCRbeta carried sample barcodes and unique molecular identifiers via 5'RACE. TCRdb used MiXCR to reprocess the 5' RACE reads, holding one entry per CDR3 protein. The table has about 350,000 distinct CDR3 sequences, less than 25% seen once. This clonotype occurred a few times. Its antigen is as yet unknown. This CDR3 contains 17 residues. V dropped 0 bases and J dropped 2; count of bases not matched to a gene: 7. Germline CDR1 reads LNHNV; CDR2 reads YYDKDF (reference sequence). Sequenced: PBMCs or a T cell subset sorted from them (not recorded which). This chain links TRBV15 with TRBJ2-5, with 9 bases lining up with TRBD2. This TCR was sampled from a man between 18 and 35 years old who had mild COVID-19 (a few samples of this study predate the infection). Cell type and time point are not known. The CDR3 spells CATSRDLVAGGQETQYF. The CDR3 DNA sequence: TGTGCCACCAGCAGAGATCTGGTTGCGGGGGGGCAAGAGACCCAGTACTTC. The full variable domain, its missing parts supplied by reference TRBV15 and TRBJ2-5, is DAMVIQNPRYQVTQFGKPVTLSCSQTLNHNVMYWYQQKSSQAPKLLFHYYDKDFNNEADTPDNFQSRRPNTSFCFLDIRSPGLGDTAMYLCATSRDLVAGGQETQYFGPGTRLLVL.